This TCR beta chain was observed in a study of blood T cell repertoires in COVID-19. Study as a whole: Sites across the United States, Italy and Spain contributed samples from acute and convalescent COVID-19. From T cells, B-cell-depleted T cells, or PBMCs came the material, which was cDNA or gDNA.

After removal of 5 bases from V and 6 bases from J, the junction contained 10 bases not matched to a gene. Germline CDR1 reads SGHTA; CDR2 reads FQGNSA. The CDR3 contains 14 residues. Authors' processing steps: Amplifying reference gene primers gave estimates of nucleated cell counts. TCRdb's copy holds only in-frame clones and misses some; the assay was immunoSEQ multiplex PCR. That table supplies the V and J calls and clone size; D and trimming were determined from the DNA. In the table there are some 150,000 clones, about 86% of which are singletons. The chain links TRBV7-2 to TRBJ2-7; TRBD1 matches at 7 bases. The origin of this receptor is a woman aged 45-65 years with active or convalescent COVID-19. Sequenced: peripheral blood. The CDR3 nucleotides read TGTGCCAGCAGCCGCAGACAGGGTGGGGGCGAGCAGTACTTC. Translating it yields CASSRRQGGGEQYF. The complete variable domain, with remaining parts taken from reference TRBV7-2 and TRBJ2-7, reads GAGVSQSPSNKVTEKGKDVELRCDPISGHTALYWYRQSLGQGLEFLIYFQGNSAPDKSGLPSDRFSAERTGGSVSTLTIQRTQQEDSAVYLCASSRRQGGGEQYFGPGTRLTVT.